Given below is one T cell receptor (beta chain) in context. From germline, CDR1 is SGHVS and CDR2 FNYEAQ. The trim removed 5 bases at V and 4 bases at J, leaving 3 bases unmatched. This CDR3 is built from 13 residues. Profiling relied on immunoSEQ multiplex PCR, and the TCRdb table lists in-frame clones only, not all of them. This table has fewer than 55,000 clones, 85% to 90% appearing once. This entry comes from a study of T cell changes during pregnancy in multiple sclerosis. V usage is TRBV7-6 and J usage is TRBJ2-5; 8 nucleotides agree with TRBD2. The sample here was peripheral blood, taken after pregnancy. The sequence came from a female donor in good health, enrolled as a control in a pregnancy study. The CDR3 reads CASSLGLAETQYF. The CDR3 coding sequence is TGTGCCAGCAGCCTTGGACTAGCAGAGACCCAGTACTTC. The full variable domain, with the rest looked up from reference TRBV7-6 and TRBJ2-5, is GAGVSQSPRYKVTKRGQDVALRCDPISGHVSLYWYRQALGQGPEFLTYFNYEAQQDKSGLPNDRFSAERPEGSISTLTIQRTEQRDSAMYRCASSLGLAETQYFGPGTRLLVL.